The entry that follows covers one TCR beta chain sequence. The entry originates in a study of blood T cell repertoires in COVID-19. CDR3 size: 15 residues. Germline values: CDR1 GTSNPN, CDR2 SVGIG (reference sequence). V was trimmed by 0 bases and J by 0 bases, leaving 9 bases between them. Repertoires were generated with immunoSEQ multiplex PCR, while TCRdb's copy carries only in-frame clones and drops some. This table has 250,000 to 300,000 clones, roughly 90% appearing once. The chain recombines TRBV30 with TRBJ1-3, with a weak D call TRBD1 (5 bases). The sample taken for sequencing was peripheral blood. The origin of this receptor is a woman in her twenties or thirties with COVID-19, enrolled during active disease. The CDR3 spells CAWSVRGYSGNTIYF. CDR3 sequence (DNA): TGTGCCTGGAGTGTACGGGGGTACTCTGGAAACACCATATATTTT.